The rows below give T cell receptor beta chains drawn from one sample of a study of blood T cell repertoires in COVID-19. Using immunoSEQ multiplex PCR, the repertoire was profiled, and TCRdb retains in-frame clones only, with some absent. The sample consists of roughly 200,000 clones, about 83% of them appearing once. Sequenced: PBMCs or T cells enriched from blood (not recorded which). Receptor source: a man aged 40-50 years with acute COVID-19. CDR3s include the opening cysteine and the closing phenylalanine or tryptophan. Fields, in order: CDR3 protein, CDR3 DNA, D gene, J gene, clone size, V gene. A D gene is named only where the DNA matches it firmly. Size is stated for part of the rows, as once, few or many counts, or as a class when the clone is expanded.

CASSLAAPGQGRNTIYF | TGTGCCAGCTCACTAGCCGCTCCGGGACAGGGTAGAAACACCATATATTTT | TRBD1 | TRBJ1-3 | - | TRBV18
CASSLSSGLANEQFF | TGCGCCAGCAGCCTGTCTTCGGGACTAGCGAATGAGCAGTTCTTC | TRBD2 | TRBJ2-1 | - | TRBV4-1
CASSLSALQGANTGELFF | TGTGCCAGCAGCCTCTCTGCCTTACAGGGGGCGAACACCGGGGAGCTGTTTTTT | TRBD1 | TRBJ2-2 | - | TRBV7-2
CASSPGQLGDTQYF | TGTGCCAGCAGTCCTGGACAGCTTGGGGATACGCAGTATTTT | - | TRBJ2-3 | - | TRBV28
CASSSIGGGTSPSTDTQYF | TGTGCCAGTAGTTCCATAGGGGGAGGGACCAGTCCTAGCACAGATACGCAGTATTTT | - | TRBJ2-3 | - | TRBV19
CAWTGGSTDTQYF | TGTGCCTGGACGGGCGGGTCCACAGATACGCAGTATTTT | - | TRBJ2-3 | - | TRBV30
CASSYSGIGTDTQYF | TGTGCCAGCAGTTATAGCGGGATCGGCACAGATACGCAGTATTTT | TRBD2 | TRBJ2-3 | - | TRBV11-2
CASRMSSGSYEQYF | TGTGCCAGCAGAATGTCCAGCGGGTCCTACGAGCAGTACTTC | - | TRBJ2-7 | - | TRBV28
CASSLATPREGETQYF | TGTGCCAGCAGCTTAGCTACACCACGGGAGGGGGAGACCCAGTACTTC | TRBD2 | TRBJ2-5 | once | TRBV7-9
CALIVAYEQYF | TGTGCCTTGATTGTCGCCTACGAGCAGTACTTC | - | TRBJ2-7 | - | TRBV30
CASSFGLADPPTYEQYF | TGCGCCAGCAGTTTCGGACTAGCGGATCCCCCCACCTACGAGCAGTACTTC | TRBD2 | TRBJ2-7 | - | TRBV5-1
CASDLERSSGNTIYF | TGTGCCAGCGACTTAGAAAGGAGCTCTGGAAACACCATATATTTT | - | TRBJ1-3 | - | TRBV2
CASSFGRGEYGYTF | TGTGCCAGCAGTTTTGGCAGGGGGGAATATGGCTACACCTTC | TRBD1 | TRBJ1-2 | - | TRBV6-6
CATWGRGTGSIEAFF | TGTGCCACGTGGGGCAGGGGGACAGGGTCTATTGAAGCTTTCTTT | TRBD1 | TRBJ1-1 | - | TRBV28
CASSQGISSNQPQHF | TGTGCCAGCAGTCAGGGTATTTCTAGCAATCAGCCCCAGCATTTT | - | TRBJ1-5 | - | TRBV27
CASSQDLRLAVTREQYF | TGTGCCAGCAGCCAAGATCTTCGTCTAGCGGTAACTCGCGAGCAGTACTTC | TRBD2 | TRBJ2-7 | - | TRBV14
CASSQKQGSYEQYF | TGCGCCAGCAGCCAAAAACAGGGGTCCTACGAGCAGTACTTC | TRBD1 | TRBJ2-7 | - | TRBV4-1
CASRLTDSGRDNTQYF | TGTGCAAGTCGCTTGACGGACAGCGGGAGGGACAATACGCAGTATTTT | - | TRBJ2-3 | once | TRBV12-2
CASSGRTGWDSPLHF | TGTGCCAGCAGCGGTCGAACAGGGTGGGATTCACCCCTCCACTTT | - | TRBJ1-6 | few | TRBV13
CASSLGRAYGYTF | TGTGCCAGCAGCTTGGGCAGGGCCTATGGCTACACCTTC | - | TRBJ1-2 | - | TRBV7-2
CATGERAPYNEQFF | TGCGCCACCGGGGAGCGGGCCCCCTACAATGAGCAGTTCTTC | - | TRBJ2-1 | - | TRBV5-1
CASSVAPSFEQYF | TGTGCCAGCAGCGTAGCCCCTTCCTTCGAGCAGTACTTC | - | TRBJ2-7 | - | TRBV9
CASSQRGSGANVLTF | TGTGCCAGCAGCCAAAGAGGCTCTGGGGCCAACGTCCTGACTTTC | - | TRBJ2-6 | - | TRBV3-1/TRBV3-2
CASSSRTGGGGYTF | TGTGCCAGCAGCTCAAGGACAGGAGGTGGGGGCTACACCTTC | TRBD1 | TRBJ1-2 | - | TRBV7-8
CASSLWGTGPGANVLTF | TGTGCCAGCAGTTTATGGGGAACAGGGCCTGGGGCCAACGTCCTGACTTTC | - | TRBJ2-6 | once | TRBV28
CASSIDQMGQSNTEAFF | TGTGCCAGTAGTATAGATCAAATGGGACAGTCGAACACTGAAGCTTTCTTT | TRBD1 | TRBJ1-1 | - | TRBV19
CAWSVDRGPNGPQHF | TGTGCCTGGAGCGTTGACAGGGGCCCCAATGGGCCCCAGCATTTT | TRBD1 | TRBJ1-5 | - | TRBV30
CASSGPGQGPGELFF | TGCGCCAGCAGTGGCCCGGGACAGGGGCCCGGGGAGCTGTTTTTT | TRBD1 | TRBJ2-2 | - | TRBV10-1
CASSLASGNEQYF | TGTGCCAGCAGCTTGGCTAGCGGGAACGAGCAGTACTTC | TRBD2 | TRBJ2-7 | - | TRBV7-2
CASNQGLVNNEQFF | TGTGCCAGCAATCAGGGACTAGTAAACAATGAGCAGTTCTTC | TRBD2 | TRBJ2-1 | - | TRBV5-8
CASSVAPSGVYEQYF | TGTGCCAGCAGCGTCGCTCCTAGCGGGGTCTACGAGCAGTACTTC | TRBD2 | TRBJ2-7 | - | TRBV27
CASKGQKGAPGELFF | TGTGCCAGTAAGGGTCAAAAGGGGGCGCCTGGGGAGCTGTTTTTT | TRBD1 | TRBJ2-2 | - | TRBV19
CASSRPGGAKNIQYF | TGTGCCAGCAGCCGCCCGGGAGGAGCCAAAAACATTCAGTACTTC | TRBD2 | TRBJ2-4 | once | TRBV28
CASSQDRRANYGYTF | TGCGCCAGCAGCCAAGATCGCAGGGCTAACTATGGCTACACCTTC | - | TRBJ1-2 | - | TRBV4-3
CASSPINLNTEAFF | TGTGCCAGCTCACCAATAAACTTGAACACTGAAGCTTTCTTT | - | TRBJ1-1 | - | TRBV18
CASSILAGRNEQFF | TGTGCCAGCAGTATACTAGCGGGACGGAATGAGCAGTTCTTC | TRBD2 | TRBJ2-1 | - | TRBV28
CASSGGAALGTNEKLFF | TGTGCCAGCAGCGGGGGCGCGGCTTTGGGGACTAATGAAAAACTGTTTTTT | - | TRBJ1-4 | - | TRBV9
CASSLQDYRSSYEQYF | TGTGCCAGCAGTTTACAGGACTATCGTAGCTCCTACGAGCAGTACTTC | - | TRBJ2-7 | - | TRBV28
CASSGSGLAGVRGTGELFF | TGTGCCAGCTCAGGTTCGGGACTAGCGGGAGTTCGTGGCACCGGGGAGCTGTTTTTT | TRBD2 | TRBJ2-2 | - | TRBV18
CASSLEPRRNEQFF | TGTGCCAGCAGTTTAGAGCCTAGGAGGAATGAGCAGTTCTTC | - | TRBJ2-1 | - | TRBV28
CASSFTHRPNEKLFF | TGTGCCAGCAGTTTCACACACAGGCCCAATGAAAAACTGTTTTTT | - | TRBJ1-4 | once | TRBV27
CASNHRGGYGKLFF | TGTGCCAGCAACCACAGGGGAGGTTATGGAAAACTGTTTTTT | TRBD1 | TRBJ1-4 | - | TRBV27
CASSVGLREGGDEQFF | TGTGCCAGCAGCGTAGGGTTGCGGGAGGGGGGCGATGAGCAGTTCTTC | TRBD2 | TRBJ2-1 | - | TRBV9
CASSPRLSGTYNEQFF | TGCGCCAGCAGCCCCCGGCTTAGCGGGACCTACAATGAGCAGTTCTTC | TRBD2 | TRBJ2-1 | - | TRBV4-3
CASSLVGEGTQYF | TGTGCCAGCAGCTTGGTTGGGGAGGGGACCCAGTACTTC | TRBD2 | TRBJ2-5 | few | TRBV5-5
CASSFGSGAPLHF | TGTGCCAGCAGTTTCGGGTCAGGGGCACCCCTCCACTTT | - | TRBJ1-6 | few | TRBV27